One T cell receptor (beta chain) is described in this entry. V shed 4 bases and J shed 5 bases, with 10 bases lying between them. The CDR3 spans 14 residues. In germline, CDR1 is KGHDR, CDR2 SFDVKD. In the original analysis: It was from reference gene primer amplification that nucleated cell counts were estimated. Produced via immunoSEQ multiplex PCR; TCRdb's table is partial and in-frame only. The V and J calls and the clone size are those of that table, but D and trimming were determined from the DNA. Among about 110,000 clones, about 88% were seen once, and the ten largest hold 2% to 2.5%. This entry is derived from a study of blood T cell repertoires in COVID-19. Study-wide background: Specimens from acute and convalescent COVID-19 originated in the United States, Italy and Spain. PBMCs, B-cell-depleted T cells, or T cells were the source of the cDNA or gDNA that made up the material.

Specimen: peripheral blood. This sequence joins TRBV24-1 and TRBJ2-2; D perhaps matches TRBD1 (5 bases). This clonotype was obtained from a human donor in a cohort sampled during active COVID-19. The CDR3 is CATSEQALTGELFF. The CDR3 DNA is TGTGCCACCAGTGAACAGGCGTTAACCGGGGAGCTGTTTTTT.